Below, 18 T cell receptor beta chains from the same sample are listed, as sequenced in a study of T-cell memory formation after mild COVID-19. TCRdb itself ran the 5' RACE reads through MiXCR, one entry per CDR3 protein. Found here are about 280,000 distinct CDR3 sequences, 8% to 10% of them singletons; the top ten hold 20% to 25%. The sample taken for sequencing was PBMCs or a T cell subset sorted from them (not recorded which). The receptors come from a man between 18 and 29 years old who had mild COVID-19 (a few samples of this study predate the infection). Cell type and time point are not known.

The rearrangement joins TRBV6-2 or TRBV6-3 to TRBJ2-5; D is tentatively TRBD1 or TRBD2 (6 bases each). The germline V gene has CDR1 MNHEY and CDR2 SVGEGT. This CDR3 comprises 13 residues. The V gene lost 7 bases and the J gene lost 5 bases, with 14 bases spanning the gap. The DNA of the CDR3 is TGTGCCAGCAAAGGAACAGGGAGGGAGACCCAGTACTTC. Amino acid sequence: CASKGTGRETQYF.

Note on this clonotype: A much larger clone is a single base away; this may be a read error. The J gene is TRBJ2-2, the V gene TRBV4-2; D ambiguous. The germline V and J ends were trimmed by 0 bases and 1 base, with 3 bases remaining between them. CDR1 is LGHNA, CDR2 YNFKEQ, per germline. The CDR3 totals 14 residues. CDR3 protein: CASSQELNTGELFF. CDR3 DNA: TGTGCCAGCAGCCAAGAGCTGAACACCGGGGAGCTGTTTTTT.

There are many counts of this clonotype. The gene calls are TRBV20-1 and TRBJ1-5; 7 positions agree with TRBD1. V was clipped by 2 bases and J by 6 bases; unmatched bases: 7. This CDR3 comprises 14 residues. Germline CDR1 DFQATT, CDR2 SNEGSKA (reference sequence). CDR3 in amino acids: CSARPGGGGQPQHF. CDR3 DNA: TGCAGTGCTAGACCAGGAGGGGGCGGTCAGCCCCAGCATTTT.

This clonotype was seen only a few times. The CDR3 loop reads CASRGQKLEAFF. DNA for the CDR3: TGTGCCAGCAGGGGACAGAAACTTGAAGCTTTCTTT. This sequence joins TRBV28 and TRBJ1-1; 7 bases fit TRBD1. Losses at the gene ends were 6 bases for V and 7 bases for J; bases not matched to a gene: 5. The CDR3 totals 12 residues. Looked up from germline, CDR1 is MDHEN and CDR2 is SYDVKM.

This clonotype was seen a handful of times. The chain couples TRBV10-3 to TRBJ1-5; a possible D gene is TRBD1 (6 bases). Germline V CDR1 and CDR2: ENHRY, SYGVKD. V was pared by 6 bases and J by 5 bases, with 17 bases between. CDR3 length: 15 residues. DNA for the CDR3: TGTGCCATCAGCCCGGGGCCAGGGGTGGATCAGCCCCAGCATTTT. As protein: CAISPGPGVDQPQHF.

The rearrangement links TRBV5-1 to TRBJ1-6; 9 nucleotides match TRBD1. Unmatched junction bases numbered 7, after V lost 5 bases and J lost 10 bases. CDR3 size: 14 residues. The germline CDR1 and CDR2 sequences are SGHRS and YFSETQ. Written as DNA, the CDR3 is TGCGCCAGCAGACGGACAGGGGAGCGATCACCCCTCCACTTT. It is translated as CASRRTGERSPLHF.

This clonotype has just a few counts. The chain recombines TRBV7-8 with TRBJ2-4, with a possible D match to TRBD1 (6 bases). This CDR3 region has 18 residues. Trimming removed 4 bases at V and 4 bases at J, with 23 bases between. Germline V gene data show CDR1 as SGHVS and CDR2 as FQNEAQ. The CDR3: CASSYPKDSTRPKNIQYF. CDR3 in DNA: TGTGCCAGCAGCTACCCAAAGGACAGTACCCGGCCAAAAAACATTCAGTACTTC. Full variable domain (outside the CDR3, taken from reference TRBV7-8 and TRBJ2-4): GAGVSQSPRYKVAKRGQDVALRCDPISGHVSLFWYQQALGQGPEFLTYFQNEAQLDKSGLPSDRFFAERPEGSVSTLKIQRTQQEDSAVYLCASSYPKDSTRPKNIQYFGAGTRLSVL.

As DNA, the CDR3 is TGTGCCAGCAGTTACTCGAAGAACAGGCTCGGTACCCAGTACTTC. It encodes CASSYSKNRLGTQYF. V and J are TRBV6-5 and TRBJ2-5; a possible D gene is TRBD1 (5 bases). Germline V gene lookup returns CDR1 MNHEY and CDR2 SVGAGI. This CDR3 comprises 15 residues. The ends were cut back, 0 bases at V and 8 bases at J, with 16 bases in the middle.

This clonotype has only a few counts. A read error may account for a junction end that differs from germline. This chain connects TRBV5-1 to TRBJ1-3, with D unclear. Germline V CDR1 and CDR2: SGHRS, YFSETQ. The length of the CDR3 is 16 residues. The chain's CDR3 is CASSLDVNFSGNTIYF. CDR3 sequence (DNA): TGCGCCAGCAGTTTGGACGTAAACTTCTCTGGAAACACCATATATTTT.

This sequence joins TRBV7-9 and TRBJ2-1; D gene ambiguous. From germline, CDR1 is SEHNR and CDR2 FQNEAQ (reference sequence). V lost 4 bases and J 8 bases, leaving 12 bases between the germline ends. This CDR3 is 13 amino acids long. The CDR3 DNA reads as TGTGCCAGCAGCTCCCAAGGCGACGATGAGCAGTTCTTC. This encodes CASSSQGDDEQFF.

Here the CDR3 reads CASSSLGGAPEAFF. The CDR3 DNA follows: TGCGCCAGCAGCTCCCTGGGGGGGGCCCCTGAAGCTTTCTTT. The chain combines TRBV5-1 with TRBJ1-1; D may be TRBD1 (6 bases). Trimming removed 3 bases at V and 6 bases at J, with 15 bases between. Per germline, CDR1 SGHRS and CDR2 YFSETQ. The CDR3 contains 14 residues.

This clonotype has just a few counts. The rearrangement links TRBV30 to TRBJ1-6, with no clear D. This CDR3 is built from 13 residues. From germline, CDR1 is GTSNPN and CDR2 SVGIG (reference sequence). V gave up 8 bases and J gave up 9 bases, with 17 bases separating them. The CDR3 DNA follows: TGTGCCGCGGGGAGTTCCCGGAGTTCACCCCTCCACTTT. Protein product: CAAGSSRSSPLHF.

This clonotype was detected only a few times. V gene TRBV6-1 combines with J gene TRBJ1-1; possible D gene TRBD1, 5 bases. Germline V gives CDR1 MNHNS, CDR2 SASEGT. The CDR3 length is 12 residues. V gave up 11 bases and J gave up 7 bases, with 17 bases separating them. The CDR3: CAAWGGQIEAFF. CDR3 nucleotides: TGTGCCGCCTGGGGCGGACAAATTGAAGCTTTCTTT.

The chain is built from TRBV5-1 and TRBJ1-1; D remains ambiguous. Trimming pared 5 bases from V and 1 base from J, leaving 9 bases between. The germline V gene encodes CDR1 SGHRS and CDR2 YFSETQ. This CDR3 spans 13 amino acids. In DNA, the CDR3 is TGCGCCAGCAGAACGCAGGAGAACACTGAAGCTTTCTTT. This encodes CASRTQENTEAFF.

There are a few counts of this clonotype. The V call is TRBV29-1, the J call TRBJ1-5; D not certain. The CDR3 contains 13 residues. Trimming cost V 6 bases and J 7 bases, with 16 bases left between them. From germline, CDR1 is SQVTM and CDR2 ANQGSEA. The DNA of the CDR3 is TGCAGCGTGGGAGGCCCCGAAGGCCAGCCCCAGCATTTT. This gives the protein CSVGGPEGQPQHF.

This chain connects TRBV11-2 to TRBJ2-1; 8 bases are a match to TRBD1. Germline V gives CDR1 SGHAT, CDR2 FQNNGV. CDR3 length: 15 amino acids. With 1 base clipped from V and 7 bases from J, the junction kept 6 bases outside the gene matches. The CDR3 sequence: CASSLGGQAGNEQFF. CDR3 coding DNA: TGTGCCAGCAGCTTAGGGGGACAGGCAGGGAATGAGCAGTTCTTC.

The chain has TRBV7-2 and TRBJ1-1, with D unresolved. Germline V gene sequence: CDR1 SGHTA, CDR2 FQGNSA. Trimming took 5 bases from V and 4 from J, leaving 20 bases between them. There are 16 residues in the CDR3. CDR3 residues: CASSPRGYSGSTEAFF. CDR3 nucleotide sequence: TGTGCCAGCAGCCCGCGGGGATACAGTGGGAGCACTGAAGCTTTCTTT.

This clonotype was detected only a few times. This chain joins TRBV7-2 and TRBJ2-3; tentatively, D is TRBD1 or TRBD2 (6 bases each). The CDR3 is 15 residues long. The germline V gene has CDR1 SGHTA and CDR2 FQGNSA. V lost 5 bases and J lost 5, with 17 bases in between. The CDR3 reads CASSRPGAGVDTQYF. CDR3 in DNA: TGTGCCAGCAGCCGTCCGGGGGCGGGTGTAGATACGCAGTATTTT.